This TCR beta chain was identified in a study of T cells in Graves' hyperthyroidism and ophthalmopathy. At the level of the study: Peripheral blood specimens were obtained at initial diagnosis, prior to any treatment. Whole-study findings and limits: Most expanded thyroid clonotypes above 0.001 also appeared in blood. A model using 13 V-J features told ophthalmopathy apart from stable hyperthyroidism.

With respect to this clonotype: No antigen is known for it.

Each ophthalmopathy patient scored at least 3 on the Clinical Activity Score and at least 4 on NOSPECS grade, with duration under 3 months. This CDR3 region has 15 residues. Trimming at V came to 5 bases and at J to 6 bases, leaving 12 bases not matched to a gene. Germline V gene lookup returns CDR1 GTSNPN and CDR2 SVGIG (reference sequence). The source material, RNA transcripts, was used to amplify TCR beta CDR3 regions. Researchers ran a first-round RT-PCR on the TCR CDR3 using the HTBI primer set. TCRdb ran MiXCR on the multiplex PCR reads and lists one entry per CDR3 protein. In the table there are a few hundred thousand distinct CDR3 sequences, roughly 22% of which are singletons.

The TCR comes from a man aged 25 to 40 with Graves' ophthalmopathy. The sequencing sample was made of blood. This chain links TRBV30 with TRBJ2-1, with 8 bases matching TRBD1. This CDR3 reads CAWARQGTVANEQFF. The CDR3, as DNA: TGTGCCTGGGCCAGACAGGGGACGGTTGCCAATGAGCAGTTCTTC.